This TCR beta chain comes out of a study of CD8+CD57+ T cells in acquired aplastic anemia. The CDR3 covers 13 residues. V was clipped by 3 bases and J by 8 bases, with 13 bases between them. Germline V gene sequence: CDR1 LNHDA, CDR2 SQIVND (reference sequence). All sequencing subjects had displayed CD8+CD57+ cell expansion on flow cytometry. Profiling of TCR beta VDJ combinations and CDR3 sequences used genomic DNA as template. MiXCR, applied by TCRdb to the reads, yields one record per CDR3 protein. The sample has around 220,000 distinct CDR3 sequences; under 50% are singletons. The chain links TRBV19 to TRBJ1-2; tentatively, D is TRBD1 (5 bases). This receptor was obtained from a human donor with aplastic anemia. Input material: sorted CD4+, CD8+, or CD8+CD57+ T cells (not recorded which) from PBMCs. In DNA, the CDR3 is TGTGCCAGTAGTATTCAGGGCAGATACGGCTACACCTTC. It yields the protein CASSIQGRYGYTF.